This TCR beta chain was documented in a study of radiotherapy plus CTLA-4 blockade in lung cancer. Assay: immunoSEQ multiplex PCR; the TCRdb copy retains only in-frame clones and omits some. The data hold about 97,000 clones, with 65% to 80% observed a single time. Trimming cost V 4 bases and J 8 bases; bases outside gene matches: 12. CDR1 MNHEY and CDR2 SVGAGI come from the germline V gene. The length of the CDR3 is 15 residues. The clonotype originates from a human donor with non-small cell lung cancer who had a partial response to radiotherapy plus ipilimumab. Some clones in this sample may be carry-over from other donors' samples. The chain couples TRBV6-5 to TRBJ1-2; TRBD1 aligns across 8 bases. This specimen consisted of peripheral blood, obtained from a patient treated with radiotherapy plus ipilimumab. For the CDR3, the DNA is TGTGCCAGCAGTTCCGGGACAGGCATTGTCTCCGGCTACACCTTC. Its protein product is CASSSGTGIVSGYTF.